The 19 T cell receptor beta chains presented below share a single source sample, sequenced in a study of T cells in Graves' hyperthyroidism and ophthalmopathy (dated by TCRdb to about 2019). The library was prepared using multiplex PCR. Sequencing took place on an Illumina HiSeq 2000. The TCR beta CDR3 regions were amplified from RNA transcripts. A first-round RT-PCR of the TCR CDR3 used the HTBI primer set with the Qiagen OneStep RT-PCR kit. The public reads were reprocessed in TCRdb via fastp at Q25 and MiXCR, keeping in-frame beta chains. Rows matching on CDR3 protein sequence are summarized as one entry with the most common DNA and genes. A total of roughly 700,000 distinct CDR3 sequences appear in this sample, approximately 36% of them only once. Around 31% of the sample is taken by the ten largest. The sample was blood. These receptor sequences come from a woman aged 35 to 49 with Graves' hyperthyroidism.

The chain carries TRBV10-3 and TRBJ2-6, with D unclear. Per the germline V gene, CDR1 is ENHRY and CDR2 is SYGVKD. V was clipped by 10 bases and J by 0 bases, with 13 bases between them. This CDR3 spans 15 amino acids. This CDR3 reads CASGRPNSGANVLTF. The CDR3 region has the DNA TGTGCCAGTGGACGGCCGAACTCTGGGGCCAACGTCCTGACTTTC.

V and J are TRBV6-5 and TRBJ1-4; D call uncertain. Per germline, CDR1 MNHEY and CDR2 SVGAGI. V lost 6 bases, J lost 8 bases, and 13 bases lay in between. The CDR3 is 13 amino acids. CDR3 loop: CASRLRQGEKLFF. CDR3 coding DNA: TGTGCCAGCAGGTTGAGACAAGGAGAAAAACTGTTTTTT.

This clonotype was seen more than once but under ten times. CDR3 in amino acids: CASSYARQGNQPQHF. In DNA, the CDR3 is TGTGCCAGCAGTTACGCCCGGCAGGGCAATCAGCCCCAGCATTTT. V and J are TRBV6-5 and TRBJ1-5; D is ambiguous. The V gene lost 2 bases and the J gene lost 2 bases, with 10 bases spanning the gap. The CDR3 spans 15 residues. The germline V gene encodes CDR1 MNHEY and CDR2 SVGAGI.

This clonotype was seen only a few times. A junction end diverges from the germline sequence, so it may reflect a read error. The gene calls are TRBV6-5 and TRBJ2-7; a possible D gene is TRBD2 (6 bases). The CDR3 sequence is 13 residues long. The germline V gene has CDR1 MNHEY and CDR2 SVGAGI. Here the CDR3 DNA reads TGTGCCAGCAGTTACGGCGGGACCATTCCTCGCTCCTTC. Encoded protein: CASSYGGTIPRSF.

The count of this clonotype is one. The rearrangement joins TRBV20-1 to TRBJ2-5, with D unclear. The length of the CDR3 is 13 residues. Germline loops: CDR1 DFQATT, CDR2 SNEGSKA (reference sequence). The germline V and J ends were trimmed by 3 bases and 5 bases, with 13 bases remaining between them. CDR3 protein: CSASWVSRETQYF. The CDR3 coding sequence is TGCAGTGCTAGTTGGGTGTCACGGGAGACCCAGTACTTC.

The DNA for the CDR3 is TGCAGTGCTAGACTGTTTGACAGGGAAATCTATGGCTACACCTTC. Amino acids: CSARLFDREIYGYTF. The chain is built from TRBV20-1 and TRBJ1-2; 7 bases agree with TRBD1. V was pared by 2 bases and J by 4 bases, with 10 bases of the junction left unmatched. In germline, CDR1 is DFQATT, CDR2 SNEGSKA (reference sequence). The CDR3 consists of 15 residues.

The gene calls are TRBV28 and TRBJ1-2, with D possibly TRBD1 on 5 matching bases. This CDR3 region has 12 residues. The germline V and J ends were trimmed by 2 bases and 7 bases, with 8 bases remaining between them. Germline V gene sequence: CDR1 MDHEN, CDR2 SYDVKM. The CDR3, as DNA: TGTGCCAGCAGTTTACGAGACAGTGGCTACACCTTC. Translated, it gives CASSLRDSGYTF.

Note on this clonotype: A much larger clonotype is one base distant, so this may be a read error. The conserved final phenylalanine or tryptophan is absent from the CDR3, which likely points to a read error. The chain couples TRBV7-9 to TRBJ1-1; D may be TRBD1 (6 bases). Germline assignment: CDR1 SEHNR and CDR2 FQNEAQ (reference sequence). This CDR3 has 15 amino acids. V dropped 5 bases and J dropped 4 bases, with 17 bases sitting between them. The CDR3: CASSPLQGRGTEAFL. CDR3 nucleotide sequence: TGTGCCAGCAGCCCACTCCAGGGCAGGGGCACTGAAGCTTTCCTT.

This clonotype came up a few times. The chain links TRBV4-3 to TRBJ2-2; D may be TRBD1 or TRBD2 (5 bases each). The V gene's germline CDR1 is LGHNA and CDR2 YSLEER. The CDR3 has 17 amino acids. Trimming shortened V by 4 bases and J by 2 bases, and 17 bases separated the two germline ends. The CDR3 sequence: CASSRDTGPLNTGELFF. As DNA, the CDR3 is TGCGCCAGCAGCCGAGATACGGGACCGTTAAACACCGGGGAGCTGTTTTTT.

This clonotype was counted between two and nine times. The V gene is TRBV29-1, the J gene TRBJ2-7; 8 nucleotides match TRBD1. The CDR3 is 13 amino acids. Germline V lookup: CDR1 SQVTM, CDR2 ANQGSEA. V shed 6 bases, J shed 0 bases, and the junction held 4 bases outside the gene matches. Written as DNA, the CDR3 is TGCAGCGTATCCGGGACAGGCTCCTACGAGCAGTACTTC. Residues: CSVSGTGSYEQYF.

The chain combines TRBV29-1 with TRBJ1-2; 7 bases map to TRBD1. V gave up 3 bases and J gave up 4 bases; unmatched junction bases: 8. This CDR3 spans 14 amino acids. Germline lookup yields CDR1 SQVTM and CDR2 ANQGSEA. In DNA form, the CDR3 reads TGCAGCGTTGACGGTTCGGGACAGCTCTATGGCTACACCTTC. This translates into CSVDGSGQLYGYTF.

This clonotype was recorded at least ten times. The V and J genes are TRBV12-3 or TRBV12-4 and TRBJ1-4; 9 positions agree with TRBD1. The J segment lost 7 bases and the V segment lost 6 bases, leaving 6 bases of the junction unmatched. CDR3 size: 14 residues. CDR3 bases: TGTGCCAGCAGAACCGGGACAGGGACTGAAAAACTGTTTTTT. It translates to CASRTGTGTEKLFF.

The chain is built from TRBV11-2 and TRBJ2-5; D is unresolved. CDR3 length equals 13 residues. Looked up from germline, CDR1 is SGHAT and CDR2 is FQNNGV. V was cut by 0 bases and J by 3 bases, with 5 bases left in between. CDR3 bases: TGTGCCAGCAGCTTAGAATGGGAAGAGACCCAGTACTTC. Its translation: CASSLEWEETQYF. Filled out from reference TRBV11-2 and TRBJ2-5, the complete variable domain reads EAGVAQSPRYKIIEKRQSVAFWCNPISGHATLYWYQQILGQGPKLLIQFQNNGVVDDSQLPKDRFSAERLKGVDSTLKIQPAKLEDSAVYLCASSLEWEETQYFGPGTRLLVL.

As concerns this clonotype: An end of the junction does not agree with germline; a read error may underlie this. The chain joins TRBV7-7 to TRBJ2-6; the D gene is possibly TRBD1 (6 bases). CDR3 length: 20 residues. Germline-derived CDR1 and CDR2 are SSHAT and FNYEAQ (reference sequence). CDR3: CASSLARGVGGAAGANVLTF. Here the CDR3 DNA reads TGTGCTAGCAGCTTAGCGCGTGGTGTTGGGGGCGCCGCTGGGGCCAACGTCCTGACTTTC.

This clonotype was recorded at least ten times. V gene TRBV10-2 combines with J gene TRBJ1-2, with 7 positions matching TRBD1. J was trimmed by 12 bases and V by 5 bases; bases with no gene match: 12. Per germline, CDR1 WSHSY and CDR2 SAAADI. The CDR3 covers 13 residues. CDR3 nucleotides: TGCGCCAGCAGTCCGGGACAGTCCGGCGTTCACACCTTC. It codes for CASSPGQSGVHTF.

This chain's CDR3 is CASSKGTRPQHF. For the CDR3, the DNA is TGTGCCAGCAGTAAGGGTACCAGGCCCCAGCATTTT. J is TRBJ1-5 and V is TRBV28; D gene ambiguous. V was trimmed by 5 bases and J by 9 bases, leaving 11 bases between them. Germline lookup yields CDR1 MDHEN and CDR2 SYDVKM. The CDR3 is 12 residues long.

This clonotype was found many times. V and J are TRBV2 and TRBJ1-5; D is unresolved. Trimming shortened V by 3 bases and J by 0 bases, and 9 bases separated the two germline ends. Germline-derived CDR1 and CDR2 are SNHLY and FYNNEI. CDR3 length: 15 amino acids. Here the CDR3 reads CASSDVGYSNQPQHF. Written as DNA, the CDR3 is TGTGCCAGCAGTGATGTCGGTTATAGCAATCAGCCCCAGCATTTT.

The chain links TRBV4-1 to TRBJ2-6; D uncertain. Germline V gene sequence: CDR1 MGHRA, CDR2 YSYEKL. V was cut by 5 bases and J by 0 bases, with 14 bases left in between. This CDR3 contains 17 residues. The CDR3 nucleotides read TGCGCCAGCAGCGTCGGACCTTTTCTCTCTGGGGCCAACGTCCTGACTTTC. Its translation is CASSVGPFLSGANVLTF.

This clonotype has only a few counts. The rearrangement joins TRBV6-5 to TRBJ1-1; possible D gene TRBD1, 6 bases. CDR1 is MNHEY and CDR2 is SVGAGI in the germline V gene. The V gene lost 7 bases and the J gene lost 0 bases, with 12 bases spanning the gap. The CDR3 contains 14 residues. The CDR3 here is CASTNRALNTEAFF. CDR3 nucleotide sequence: TGTGCCAGCACCAACAGGGCCCTGAACACTGAAGCTTTCTTT.